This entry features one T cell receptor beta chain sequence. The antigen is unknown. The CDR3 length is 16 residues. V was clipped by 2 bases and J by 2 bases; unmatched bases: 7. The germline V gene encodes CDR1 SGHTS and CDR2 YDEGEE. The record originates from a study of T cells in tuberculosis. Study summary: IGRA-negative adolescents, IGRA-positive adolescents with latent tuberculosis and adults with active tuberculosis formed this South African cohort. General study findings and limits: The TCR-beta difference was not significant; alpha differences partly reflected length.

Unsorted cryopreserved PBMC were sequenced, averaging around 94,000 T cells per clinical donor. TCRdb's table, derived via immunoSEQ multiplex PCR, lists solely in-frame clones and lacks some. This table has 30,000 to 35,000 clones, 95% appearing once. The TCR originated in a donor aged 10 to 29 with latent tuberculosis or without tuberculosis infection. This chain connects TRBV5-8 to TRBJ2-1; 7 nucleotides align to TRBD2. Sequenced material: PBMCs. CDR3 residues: CASSFGRFGAYNEQFF. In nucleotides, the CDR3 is TGTGCCAGCAGCTTCGGGAGGTTCGGCGCCTACAATGAGCAGTTCTTC.